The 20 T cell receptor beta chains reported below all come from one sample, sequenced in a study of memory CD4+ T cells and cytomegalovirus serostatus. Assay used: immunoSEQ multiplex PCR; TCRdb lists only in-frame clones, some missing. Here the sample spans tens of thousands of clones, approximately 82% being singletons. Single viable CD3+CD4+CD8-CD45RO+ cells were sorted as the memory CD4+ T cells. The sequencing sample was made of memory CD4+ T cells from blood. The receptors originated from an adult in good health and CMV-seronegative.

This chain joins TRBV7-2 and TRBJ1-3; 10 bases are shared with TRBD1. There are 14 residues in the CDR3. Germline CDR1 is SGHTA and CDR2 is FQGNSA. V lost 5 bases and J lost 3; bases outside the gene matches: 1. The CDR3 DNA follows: TGTGCCAGCAGCGGACAGGGGGTTGGAAACACCATATATTTT. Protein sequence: CASSGQGVGNTIYF.

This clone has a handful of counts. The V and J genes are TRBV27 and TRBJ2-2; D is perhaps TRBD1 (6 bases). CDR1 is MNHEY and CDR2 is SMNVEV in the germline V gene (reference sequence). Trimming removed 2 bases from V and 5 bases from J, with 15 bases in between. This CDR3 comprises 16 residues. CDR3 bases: TGTGCCAGCAGTTTAGACGGTTGGGGGCGGACCGGGGAGCTGTTTTTT. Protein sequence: CASSLDGWGRTGELFF.

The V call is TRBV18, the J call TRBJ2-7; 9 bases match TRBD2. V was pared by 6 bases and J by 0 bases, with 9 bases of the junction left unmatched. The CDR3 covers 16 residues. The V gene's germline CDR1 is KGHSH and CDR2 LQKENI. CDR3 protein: CASSPSLAGLSYEQYF. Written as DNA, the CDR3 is TGTGCCAGCTCGCCGAGTCTAGCGGGGCTCTCCTACGAGCAGTACTTC.

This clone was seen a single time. The CDR3 protein is CASSLGGNYGYTF. DNA for the CDR3: TGTGCCAGCAGCTTGGGCGGTAACTATGGCTACACCTTC. V is TRBV27 and J is TRBJ1-2; no clear D. The CDR3 length is 13 residues. The V and J ends lost 6 bases and 1 base respectively, with 9 bases between them. Looked up from germline, CDR1 is MNHEY and CDR2 is SMNVEV (reference sequence).

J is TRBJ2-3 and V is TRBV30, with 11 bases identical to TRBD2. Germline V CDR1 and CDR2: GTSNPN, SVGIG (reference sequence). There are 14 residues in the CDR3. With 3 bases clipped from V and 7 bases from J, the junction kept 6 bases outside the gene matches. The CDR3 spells CAWRIAGGPNTQYF. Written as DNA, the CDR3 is TGTGCCTGGAGGATAGCGGGGGGGCCAAATACGCAGTATTTT. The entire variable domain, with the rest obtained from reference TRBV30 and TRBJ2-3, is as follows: SQTIHQWPATLVQPVGSPLSLECTVEGTSNPNLYWYRQAAGRGLQLLFYSVGIGQISSEVPQNLSASRPQDRQFILSSKKLLLSDSGFYLCAWRIAGGPNTQYFGPGTRLTVL.

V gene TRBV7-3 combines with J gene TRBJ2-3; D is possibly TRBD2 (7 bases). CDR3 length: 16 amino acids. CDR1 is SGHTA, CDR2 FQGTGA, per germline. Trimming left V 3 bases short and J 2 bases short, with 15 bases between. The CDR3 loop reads CASSLGGGAPTDTQYF. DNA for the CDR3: TGTGCCAGCAGCTTGGGTGGGGGGGCCCCCACAGATACGCAGTATTTT. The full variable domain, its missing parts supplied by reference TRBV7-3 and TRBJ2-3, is GAGVSQTPSNKVTEKGKYVELRCDPISGHTALYWYRQSLGQGPEFLIYFQGTGAADDSGLPNDRFFAVRPEGSVSTLKIQRTERGDSAVYLCASSLGGGAPTDTQYFGPGTRLTVL.

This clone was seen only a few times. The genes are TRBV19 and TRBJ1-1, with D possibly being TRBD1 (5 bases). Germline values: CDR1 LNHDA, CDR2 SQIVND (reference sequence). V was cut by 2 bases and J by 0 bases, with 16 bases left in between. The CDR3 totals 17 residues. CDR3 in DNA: TGTGCCAGTAGTATACTCGACAGCAAACTTTTGAACACTGAAGCTTTCTTT. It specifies CASSILDSKLLNTEAFF. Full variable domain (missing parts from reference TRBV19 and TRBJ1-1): DGGITQSPKYLFRKEGQNVTLSCEQNLNHDAMYWYRQDPGQGLRLIYYSQIVNDFQKGDIAEGYSVSREKKESFPLTVTSAQKNPTAFYLCASSILDSKLLNTEAFFGQGTRLTVV.

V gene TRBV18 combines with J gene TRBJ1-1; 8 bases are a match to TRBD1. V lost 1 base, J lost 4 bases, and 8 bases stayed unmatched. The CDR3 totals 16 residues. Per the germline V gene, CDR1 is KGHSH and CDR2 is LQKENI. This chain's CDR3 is CASSPRRGTGVTEAFF. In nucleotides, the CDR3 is TGTGCCAGCTCACCACGACGCGGGACAGGTGTCACTGAAGCTTTCTTT.

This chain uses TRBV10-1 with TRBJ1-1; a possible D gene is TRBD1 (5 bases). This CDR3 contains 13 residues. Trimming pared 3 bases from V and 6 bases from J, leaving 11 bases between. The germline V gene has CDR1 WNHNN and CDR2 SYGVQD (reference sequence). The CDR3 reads CASSDTGTPEAFF. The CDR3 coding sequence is TGCGCCAGCAGTGATACCGGGACGCCTGAAGCTTTCTTT.

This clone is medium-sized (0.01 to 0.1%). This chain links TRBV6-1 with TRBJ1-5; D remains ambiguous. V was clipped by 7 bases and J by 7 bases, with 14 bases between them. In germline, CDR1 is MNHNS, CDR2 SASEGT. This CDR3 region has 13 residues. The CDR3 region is CASKNYLGQPQHF. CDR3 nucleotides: TGTGCCAGCAAAAACTACTTGGGGCAGCCCCAGCATTTT.

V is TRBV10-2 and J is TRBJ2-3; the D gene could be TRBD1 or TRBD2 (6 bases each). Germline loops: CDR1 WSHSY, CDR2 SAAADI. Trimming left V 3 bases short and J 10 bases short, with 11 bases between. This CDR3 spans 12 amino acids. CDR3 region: CASSDFGGAQYF. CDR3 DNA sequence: TGCGCCAGCAGTGATTTCGGGGGCGCGCAGTATTTT.

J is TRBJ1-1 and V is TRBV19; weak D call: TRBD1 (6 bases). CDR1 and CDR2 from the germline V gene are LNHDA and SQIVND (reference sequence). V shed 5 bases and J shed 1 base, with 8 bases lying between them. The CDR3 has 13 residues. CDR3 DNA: TGTGCCAGTAGTTTCAGGGGGAACACTGAAGCTTTCTTT. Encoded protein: CASSFRGNTEAFF.

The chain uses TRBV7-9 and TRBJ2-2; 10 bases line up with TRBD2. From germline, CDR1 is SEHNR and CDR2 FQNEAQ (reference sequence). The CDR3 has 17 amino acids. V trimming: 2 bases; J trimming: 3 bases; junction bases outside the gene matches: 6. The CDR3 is CASSLPLAGAYTGELFF. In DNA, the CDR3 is TGTGCCAGCAGCTTACCCCTAGCGGGGGCCTACACCGGGGAGCTGTTTTTT.

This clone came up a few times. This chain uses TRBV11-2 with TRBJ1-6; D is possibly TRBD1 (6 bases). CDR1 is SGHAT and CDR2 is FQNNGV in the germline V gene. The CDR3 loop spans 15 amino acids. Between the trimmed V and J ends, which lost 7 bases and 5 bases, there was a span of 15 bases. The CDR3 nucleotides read TGTGCCAGCAATCGAGCGGGGGCAAATAATTCACCCCTCCACTTT. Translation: CASNRAGANNSPLHF. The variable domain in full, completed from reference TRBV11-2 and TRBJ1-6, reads EAGVAQSPRYKIIEKRQSVAFWCNPISGHATLYWYQQILGQGPKLLIQFQNNGVVDDSQLPKDRFSAERLKGVDSTLKIQPAKLEDSAVYLCASNRAGANNSPLHFGNGTRLTVT.

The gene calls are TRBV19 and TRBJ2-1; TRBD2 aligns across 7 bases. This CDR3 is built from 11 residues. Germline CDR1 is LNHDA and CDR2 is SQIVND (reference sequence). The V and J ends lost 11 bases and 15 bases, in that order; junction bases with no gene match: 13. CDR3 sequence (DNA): TGTGCCGTCCTGGGGGGGAGGTCTTGGTTCTTC. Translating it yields CAVLGGRSWFF. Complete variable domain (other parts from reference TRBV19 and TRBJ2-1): DGGITQSPKYLFRKEGQNVTLSCEQNLNHDAMYWYRQDPGQGLRLIYYSQIVNDFQKGDIAEGYSVSREKKESFPLTVTSAQKNPTAFYLCAVLGGRSWFFGPGTRLTVL.

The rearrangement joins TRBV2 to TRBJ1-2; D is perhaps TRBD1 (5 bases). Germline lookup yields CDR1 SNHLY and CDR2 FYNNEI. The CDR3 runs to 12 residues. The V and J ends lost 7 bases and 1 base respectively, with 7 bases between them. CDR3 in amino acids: CASTQGNYGYTF. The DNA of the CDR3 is TGTGCCAGCACCCAGGGTAACTATGGCTACACCTTC.

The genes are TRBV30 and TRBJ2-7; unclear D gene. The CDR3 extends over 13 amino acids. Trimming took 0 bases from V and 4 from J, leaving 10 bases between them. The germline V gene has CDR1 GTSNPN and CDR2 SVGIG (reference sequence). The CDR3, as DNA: TGTGCCTGGAGTGTAAACTCCAGGTACGAGCAGTACTTC. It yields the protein CAWSVNSRYEQYF. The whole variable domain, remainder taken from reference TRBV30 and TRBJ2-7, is SQTIHQWPATLVQPVGSPLSLECTVEGTSNPNLYWYRQAAGRGLQLLFYSVGIGQISSEVPQNLSASRPQDRQFILSSKKLLLSDSGFYLCAWSVNSRYEQYFGPGTRLTVT.

This CDR3 is CASSLVLAGDIYEQYF. DNA of the CDR3: TGCGCCAGCAGCTTGGTACTAGCGGGGGACATCTACGAGCAGTACTTC. The chain couples TRBV5-1 to TRBJ2-7; 11 positions agree with TRBD2. The germline V gene encodes CDR1 SGHRS and CDR2 YFSETQ. There are 16 residues in the CDR3. With 0 bases clipped from V and 3 bases from J, the junction kept 5 bases outside the gene matches.

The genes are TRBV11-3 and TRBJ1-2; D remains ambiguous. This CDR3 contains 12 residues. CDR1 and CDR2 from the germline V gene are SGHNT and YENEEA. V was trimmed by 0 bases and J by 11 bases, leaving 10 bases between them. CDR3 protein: CASSLDRTGYTF. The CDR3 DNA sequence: TGTGCCAGCAGCTTAGACAGGACCGGGTACACCTTC.

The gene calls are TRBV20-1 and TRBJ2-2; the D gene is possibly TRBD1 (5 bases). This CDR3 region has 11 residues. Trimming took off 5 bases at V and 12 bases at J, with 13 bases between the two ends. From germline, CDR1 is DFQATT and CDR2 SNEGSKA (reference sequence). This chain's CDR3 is CSAYDSSQLFF. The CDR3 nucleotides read TGCAGTGCTTACGACAGCTCACAGCTGTTTTTT.